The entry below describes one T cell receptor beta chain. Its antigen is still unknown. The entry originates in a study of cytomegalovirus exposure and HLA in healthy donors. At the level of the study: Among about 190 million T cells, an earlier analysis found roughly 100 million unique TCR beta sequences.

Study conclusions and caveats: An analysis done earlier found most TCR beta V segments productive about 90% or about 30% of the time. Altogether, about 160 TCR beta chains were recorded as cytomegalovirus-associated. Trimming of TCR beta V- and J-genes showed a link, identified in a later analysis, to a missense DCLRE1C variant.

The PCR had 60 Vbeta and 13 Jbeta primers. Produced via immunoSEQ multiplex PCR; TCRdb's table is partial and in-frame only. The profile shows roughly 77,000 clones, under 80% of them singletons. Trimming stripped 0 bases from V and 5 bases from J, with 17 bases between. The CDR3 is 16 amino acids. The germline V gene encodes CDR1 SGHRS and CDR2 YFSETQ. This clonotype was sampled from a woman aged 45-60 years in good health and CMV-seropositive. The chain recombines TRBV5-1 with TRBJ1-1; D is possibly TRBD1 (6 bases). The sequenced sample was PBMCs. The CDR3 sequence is CASSLEGRGLDTEAFF. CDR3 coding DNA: TGCGCCAGCAGCTTGGAAGGCAGGGGTCTAGATACTGAAGCTTTCTTT.